Below, 6 T cell receptor beta chains from the same sample are listed, as sequenced in a study of CD8+CD57+ T cells in acquired aplastic anemia. Profiles of TCR beta VDJ and CDR3 were generated from a genomic DNA template. MiXCR, run by TCRdb on the reads, gives a single entry per CDR3 protein. The sample lists 35,000 to 40,000 distinct CDR3 sequences; 76% were seen once. Material: sorted CD4+, CD8+, or CD8+CD57+ T cells (not recorded which) from PBMCs. The receptors shown here come from a human donor in good health, serving as a control.

Concerning this clonotype: A junction end diverges from the germline sequence, so it may reflect a read error. The chain couples TRBV19 to TRBJ2-3; maybe TRBD2 (6 bases). The CDR3 is 15 residues long. Per the germline V gene, CDR1 is LNHDA and CDR2 is SQIVND (reference sequence). The CDR3 DNA follows: TGTGCCAGTAGTGTAGAGGGGCGGGACACAGATACGCAGTATTTT. Its protein is CASSVEGRDTDTQYF.

The CDR3 DNA reads as TGTGCCAGCAGGGCCGACAGGAAGGTTGAAGCTTTCTTT. This sequence encodes CASRADRKVEAFF. The chain couples TRBV6-2 or TRBV6-3 to TRBJ1-1, with D maybe TRBD1 (6 bases). This CDR3 spans 13 amino acids. Germline CDR1 and CDR2: MNHEY and SVGEGT. V lost 6 bases, J lost 7 bases, and 15 bases lay in between.

With regard to this clonotype: One end of the junction fails to match germline, which may point to a read error. The chain employs TRBV10-1 and TRBJ2-7; 7 nucleotides line up with TRBD2. CDR3 length: 11 amino acids. CDR1 and CDR2 from the germline V gene are WNHNN and SYGVQD (reference sequence). The CDR3 region is CASIISGTTYF. The CDR3 bases are TGTGCCAGCATTATCTCCGGGACTACCTACTTC.

The CDR3 protein is CASSVEGTHTF. In DNA, the CDR3 is TGTGCCAGCAGCGTAGAAGGGACCCACACCTTC. The rearrangement joins TRBV9 to TRBJ1-2; possibly TRBD1 for D (5 bases). The ends were cut back, 0 bases at V and 12 bases at J, with 9 bases in the middle. Germline V gene data show CDR1 as SGDLS and CDR2 as YYNGEE. The CDR3 extends over 11 amino acids.

Only one count was recorded for this clonotype. This chain connects TRBV10-3 to TRBJ1-4; D is possibly TRBD1 (5 bases). Germline-derived CDR1 and CDR2 are ENHRY and SYGVKD. CDR3 length: 15 amino acids. V shed 3 bases and J shed 4 bases, with 12 bases lying between them. CDR3 region: CAISENDSYNEKLFF. The CDR3 nucleotides read TGTGCCATCAGTGAAAACGACAGTTATAATGAAAAACTGTTTTTT.

This rearrangement joins TRBV25-1 to TRBJ1-6, with 7 bases matching TRBD1. CDR1 MGHDK and CDR2 SYGVNS come from the germline V gene. The CDR3 consists of 14 residues. J lost 9 bases, V lost 5 bases, and 7 bases had no gene match. CDR3 residues: CASSTTGWSSPLHF. DNA for the CDR3: TGTGCCAGCAGTACGACAGGGTGGAGTTCACCCCTCCACTTT.